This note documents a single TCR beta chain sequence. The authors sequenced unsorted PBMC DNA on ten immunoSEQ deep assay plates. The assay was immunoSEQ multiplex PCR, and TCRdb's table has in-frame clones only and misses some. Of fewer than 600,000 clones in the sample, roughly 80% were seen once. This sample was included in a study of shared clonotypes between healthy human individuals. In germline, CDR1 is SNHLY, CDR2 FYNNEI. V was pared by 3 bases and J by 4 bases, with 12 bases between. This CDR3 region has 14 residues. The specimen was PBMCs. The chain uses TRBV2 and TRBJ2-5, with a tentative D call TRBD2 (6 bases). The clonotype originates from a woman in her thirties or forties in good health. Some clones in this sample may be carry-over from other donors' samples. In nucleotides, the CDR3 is TGTGCCAGCAGTGAGTCTAGCGCTGGAGAGACCCAGTACTTC. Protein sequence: CASSESSAGETQYF. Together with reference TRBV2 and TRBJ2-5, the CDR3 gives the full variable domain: EPEVTQTPSHQVTQMGQEVILRCVPISNHLYFYWYRQILGQKVEFLVSFYNNEISEKSEIFDDQFSVERPDGSNFTLKIRSTKLEDSAMYFCASSESSAGETQYFGPGTRLLVL.